Listed below are T cell receptor beta chains from one sample, sequenced in a study of shared clonotypes between healthy human individuals. Repertoires were generated with immunoSEQ multiplex PCR, while TCRdb's copy carries only in-frame clones and drops some. The sample consists of 2 million to 2.5 million clones, around 93% of them appearing once. The sample taken for sequencing was naive CD4+ T cells from PBMCs. All receptors derive from a man aged 18 to 30 in good health. Some clones in this sample may be carry-over from other donors' samples. CDR3s include the opening cysteine and the closing phenylalanine or tryptophan. A D gene is named only where the DNA matches it firmly. The size of a clone is reported for some rows only, either as once, few or many, or as a class for expanded clones.

TRBV28,.,TRBD2,TRBJ2-1,CASSNLAGTYYNEQFF,TGTGCCAGCAGCAACCTAGCGGGAACTTACTACAATGAGCAGTTCTTC
TRBV4-2,.,.,TRBJ1-1,CASSFSRNTEAFF,TGTGCCAGCAGCTTTAGCCGGAACACTGAAGCTTTCTTT
TRBV30,.,.,TRBJ2-3,CAWSKGRSTDTQYF,TGTGCCTGGAGTAAAGGACGGAGCACAGATACGCAGTATTTT
TRBV5-5,.,.,TRBJ2-7,CASSSPGAAYEQYF,TGTGCCAGCAGCTCTCCCGGGGCCGCCTACGAGCAGTACTTC
TRBV27,few,.,TRBJ2-6,CASSYGSGANVLTF,TGTGCCAGCAGTTACGGGTCTGGGGCCAACGTCCTGACTTTC
TRBV28,once,TRBD1,TRBJ2-7,CASREQGAYEQYF,TGTGCCAGCAGGGAACAGGGGGCCTACGAGCAGTACTTC
TRBV29-1,.,TRBD2,TRBJ2-3,CSVRSAGGHTDTQYF,TGCAGCGTTCGGTCGGCGGGAGGCCACACAGATACGCAGTATTTT
TRBV28,.,.,TRBJ2-7,CASSAPDYGGVHEQYF,TGTGCCAGCAGCGCCCCAGATTATGGAGGGGTCCACGAGCAGTACTTC
TRBV6-1,.,TRBD1,TRBJ2-7,CASSEGTGGGEQYF,TGTGCCAGCAGTGAGGGGACAGGGGGCGGCGAGCAGTACTTC
TRBV9,.,.,TRBJ2-3,CASSVAHGETDTQYF,TGTGCCAGCAGCGTAGCCCACGGGGAGACAGATACGCAGTATTTT
TRBV19,few,TRBD1,TRBJ1-1,CASSRDRGNTEAFF,TGTGCCAGTAGCAGGGACAGGGGGAACACTGAAGCTTTCTTT
TRBV7-2,.,.,TRBJ1-5,CASSGVQGPNQPQHF,TGTGCCAGCAGCGGAGTACAGGGCCCCAATCAGCCCCAGCATTTT
TRBV5-1,.,.,TRBJ2-3,CASSLDGSGDTQYF,TGCGCCAGCAGCTTGGATGGTAGCGGAGATACGCAGTATTTT
TRBV6-4,few,.,TRBJ1-4,CASSQAPNEKLFF,TGTGCCAGCTCCCAGGCTCCTAATGAAAAACTGTTTTTT
TRBV7-2,.,.,TRBJ1-3,CASSLLGTSGNTIYF,TGTGCCAGCAGCTTATTGGGGACGAGCGGAAACACCATATATTTT
TRBV7-9,.,.,TRBJ1-1,CASAGRPLMNTEAFF,TGTGCCAGCGCCGGACGGCCGTTGATGAACACTGAAGCTTTCTTT
TRBV6-1,.,.,TRBJ1-1,CASSRTRGPNTEAFF,TGTGCCAGCAGTCGAACGCGGGGCCCGAACACTGAAGCTTTCTTT
TRBV7-2,.,.,TRBJ2-1,CASSLGLAYNEQFF,TGTGCCAGCAGCTTAGGGCTTGCCTACAATGAGCAGTTCTTC
TRBV4-1,.,.,TRBJ2-1,CASSQETGRYNEQFF,TGCGCCAGCAGCCAGGAGACAGGGAGGTACAATGAGCAGTTCTTC
TRBV10-3,.,TRBD1,TRBJ2-5,CAISRLGTALQETQYF,TGTGCCATCAGTCGCCTGGGGACAGCCCTTCAAGAGACCCAGTACTTC
TRBV4-1,.,TRBD1,TRBJ1-5,CASSQGRDSYSNQPQHF,TGCGCCAGCAGCCAAGGACGGGACAGCTATAGCAATCAGCCCCAGCATTTT
TRBV9,.,.,TRBJ1-2,CASRRGDTVNYGYTF,TGTGCCAGCAGGAGAGGGGATACAGTTAACTATGGCTACACCTTC
TRBV5-1,.,.,TRBJ2-5,CASSLGAASEQETQYF,TGCGCCAGCAGCTTGGGGGCAGCTAGCGAACAAGAGACCCAGTACTTC
TRBV27,.,.,TRBJ1-5,CASSFRQGINQPQHF,TGTGCCAGCAGTTTCAGGCAGGGAATTAATCAGCCCCAGCATTTT
TRBV5-4,.,TRBD2,TRBJ2-2,CASSGGETGELFF,TGTGCCAGCAGCGGGGGGGAGACCGGGGAGCTGTTTTTT
TRBV6-1,.,TRBD1,TRBJ1-2,CASSEAGTGAFYGYTF,TGTGCCAGCAGTGAAGCTGGGACAGGGGCCTTCTATGGCTACACCTTC
TRBV18,few,.,TRBJ1-1,CASSPYTTGKNTEAFF,TGTGCCAGCTCACCATATACCACAGGGAAGAACACTGAAGCTTTCTTT
TRBV5-7,.,TRBD1,TRBJ1-6,CATKPRASDREEESPLHF,TGTGCCACCAAACCGAGAGCCTCAGACAGGGAGGAGGAATCACCCCTCCACTTT
TRBV5-1,.,.,TRBJ1-1,CASSLEISVRTEAFF,TGCGCCAGCAGCTTGGAGATTAGTGTGAGGACTGAAGCTTTCTTT
TRBV5-1,.,.,TRBJ2-7,CASSLAGDFYEQYF,TGCGCCAGCAGCTTGGCCGGGGATTTCTACGAGCAGTACTTC
TRBV2,.,.,TRBJ2-1,CASSEIGILFF,TGTGCCAGCAGTGAAATTGGGATTCTGTTCTTC
TRBV11-2,.,.,TRBJ2-5,CASSLLPPLLSPETQYF,TGTGCCAGCAGCTTATTACCCCCCCTCCTCAGCCCCGAGACCCAGTACTTC
TRBV6-5,once,TRBD1,TRBJ2-1,CASRGQGNEQFF,TGTGCCAGCAGGGGACAGGGCAATGAGCAGTTCTTC
TRBV6-5,.,.,TRBJ2-2,CASTASPGYTGELFF,TGTGCCAGCACCGCCTCCCCAGGGTACACCGGGGAGCTGTTTTTT
TRBV6-5,.,.,TRBJ1-3,CASRIDSSGNTIYF,TGTGCCAGCAGAATCGACAGCTCTGGAAACACCATATATTTT
TRBV2,.,TRBD1,TRBJ1-1,CASSEEEQGATEAFF,TGTGCCAGCAGTGAAGAAGAACAGGGGGCGACTGAAGCTTTCTTT
TRBV28,.,TRBD1,TRBJ1-2,CASSNRGAYRDYGYTF,TGTGCCAGCAGTAACAGGGGTGCTTATAGAGACTATGGCTACACCTTC
TRBV7-9,once,TRBD2,TRBJ2-7,CASSFGAGVYEQYF,TGTGCCAGCAGCTTTGGGGCGGGAGTCTACGAGCAGTACTTC
TRBV6-5,.,TRBD1,TRBJ1-5,CASSKDRVANQPQHF,TGTGCCAGCAGTAAGGACAGGGTGGCCAATCAGCCCCAGCATTTT
TRBV19,.,.,TRBJ2-1,CASSPRTLGAYNEQFF,TGTGCCAGTAGTCCCAGGACTCTCGGGGCTTACAATGAGCAGTTCTTC
TRBV6-5,.,TRBD1,TRBJ2-3,CASSRDRSTDTQYF,TGTGCCAGCAGCAGGGACAGGAGCACAGATACGCAGTATTTT
TRBV18,.,.,TRBJ1-3,CASSPPGDSTIYF,TGTGCCAGCTCCCCCCCGGGGGATTCCACCATATATTTT
TRBV6-1,.,.,TRBJ2-3,CASSVGFGATDTQYF,TGTGCCAGCAGTGTTGGGTTTGGGGCCACAGATACGCAGTATTTT
TRBV28,.,.,TRBJ2-7,CVSRSNSYEQYF,TGTGTTTCTAGGTCGAACTCCTACGAGCAGTACTTC
TRBV15,.,.,TRBJ2-2,CATSRSGPGVGELFF,TGTGCCACCAGCAGATCGGGCCCGGGAGTCGGGGAGCTGTTTTTT
TRBV6-5,.,.,TRBJ1-2,CASSYSIRANYGYTF,TGTGCCAGCAGTTACTCGATACGGGCTAACTATGGCTACACCTTC
TRBV4-1,.,.,TRBJ2-7,CASSQMVVKGYEQYF,TGCGCCAGCAGCCAAATGGTAGTCAAAGGCTACGAGCAGTACTTC
TRBV4-1,.,.,TRBJ1-1,CASSQVGTSTEAFF,TGCGCCAGCAGCCAAGTCGGGACAAGCACTGAAGCTTTCTTT
TRBV9,.,.,TRBJ1-4,CASSKSTNEKLFF,TGTGCCAGCAGCAAGAGTACTAATGAAAAACTGTTTTTT
TRBV4-2,.,.,TRBJ2-7,CASSPGPSKFTYEQYF,TGTGCCAGCAGCCCCGGACCCTCCAAGTTCACCTACGAGCAGTACTTC
TRBV19,.,.,TRBJ2-3,CASSGGIAQYF,TGTGCCAGTAGTGGAGGAATAGCGCAGTATTTT
TRBV7-6,few,TRBD1,TRBJ1-5,CASSPYRGEAQHF,TGTGCCAGCAGCCCGTACAGGGGAGAAGCCCAGCATTTT
TRBV4-1,.,.,TRBJ1-2,CASSQLPGGAGGYTF,TGCGCCAGCAGCCAACTCCCGGGGGGGGCTGGTGGCTACACCTTC
TRBV5-1,.,.,TRBJ2-1,CASSLGGDNEQFF,TGCGCCAGCAGCTTGGGTGGGGACAATGAGCAGTTCTTC
TRBV7-3,.,.,TRBJ1-2,CASSLTGGYGYTF,TGTGCCAGCAGCTTAACCGGGGGCTATGGCTACACCTTC
TRBV5-1,.,.,TRBJ2-3,CASSQRVGRDTQYF,TGCGCCAGCAGCCAAAGGGTGGGTAGAGATACGCAGTATTTT
TRBV18,.,.,TRBJ1-4,CASSPGQSNEKLFF,TGTGCCAGCTCACCGGGACAATCTAATGAAAAACTGTTTTTT
TRBV19,.,TRBD2,TRBJ2-5,CASSIWLAGTETQYF,TGTGCCAGTAGTATTTGGCTAGCGGGAACTGAGACCCAGTACTTC
TRBV7-2,once,TRBD1,TRBJ2-1,CASSLGTGDEQFF,TGTGCCAGCAGCTTAGGGACAGGGGATGAGCAGTTCTTC